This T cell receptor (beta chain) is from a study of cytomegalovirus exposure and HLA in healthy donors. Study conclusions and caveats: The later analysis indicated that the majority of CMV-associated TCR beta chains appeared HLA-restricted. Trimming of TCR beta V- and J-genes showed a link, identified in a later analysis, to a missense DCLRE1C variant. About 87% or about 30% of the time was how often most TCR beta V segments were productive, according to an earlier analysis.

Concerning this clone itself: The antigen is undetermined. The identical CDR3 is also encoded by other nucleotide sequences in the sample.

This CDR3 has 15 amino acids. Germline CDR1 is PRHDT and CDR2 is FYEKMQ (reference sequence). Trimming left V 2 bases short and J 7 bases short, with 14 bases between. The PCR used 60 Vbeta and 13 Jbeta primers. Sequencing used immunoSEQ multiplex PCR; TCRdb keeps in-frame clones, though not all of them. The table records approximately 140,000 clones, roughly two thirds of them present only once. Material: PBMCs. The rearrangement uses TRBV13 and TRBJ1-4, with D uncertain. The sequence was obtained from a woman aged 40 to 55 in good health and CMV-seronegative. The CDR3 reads CASSLRISRGEKLFF. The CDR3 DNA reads TGTGCCAGCAGCTTAAGAATTTCCCGGGGTGAAAAACTGTTTTTT.